This TCR beta chain was recovered during a study of cytomegalovirus exposure and HLA in healthy donors. Study-wide findings and caveats: Associated with cytomegalovirus, according to the listing, were 170 or so TCR beta chains. TCR beta sequences reportedly predicted most subjects' HLA-A and HLA-B alleles accurately. Specific recognition of CMV antigens was confirmed in vitro for three chains (all CMV-associated).

Of note for this clone: No antigen is known for it.

The PCR employed 60 Vbeta primers together with 13 Jbeta primers. Original methodology: Roughly 11 million of the 80 million or so unique TCR beta chains counted in a later analysis were shared. Repertoires were generated with immunoSEQ multiplex PCR, while TCRdb's copy carries only in-frame clones and drops some. V, J and clone size reflect that table, while D and trimming were determined from the DNA. The table shows about 140,000 clones, with approximately 80% occurring only once. The germline V and J ends were trimmed by 5 bases and 5 bases, with 9 bases remaining between them. Germline values: CDR1 SGHDN, CDR2 FVKESK. The CDR3 has 12 residues.

Sequenced sample: PBMCs. This receptor was identified in a male donor in good health and CMV-seronegative. The chain links TRBV14 to TRBJ1-1; possible D gene TRBD1, 6 bases. The CDR3 DNA sequence: TGTGCCAGCAGCGTAGGGGGAACTGAAGCTTTCTTT. This encodes CASSVGGTEAFF. The full variable domain, its missing parts supplied by reference TRBV14 and TRBJ1-1, is EAGVTQFPSHSVIEKGQTVTLRCDPISGHDNLYWYRRVMGKEIKFLLHFVKESKQDESGMPNNRFLAERTGGTYSTLKVQPAELEDSGVYFCASSVGGTEAFFGQGTRLTVV.